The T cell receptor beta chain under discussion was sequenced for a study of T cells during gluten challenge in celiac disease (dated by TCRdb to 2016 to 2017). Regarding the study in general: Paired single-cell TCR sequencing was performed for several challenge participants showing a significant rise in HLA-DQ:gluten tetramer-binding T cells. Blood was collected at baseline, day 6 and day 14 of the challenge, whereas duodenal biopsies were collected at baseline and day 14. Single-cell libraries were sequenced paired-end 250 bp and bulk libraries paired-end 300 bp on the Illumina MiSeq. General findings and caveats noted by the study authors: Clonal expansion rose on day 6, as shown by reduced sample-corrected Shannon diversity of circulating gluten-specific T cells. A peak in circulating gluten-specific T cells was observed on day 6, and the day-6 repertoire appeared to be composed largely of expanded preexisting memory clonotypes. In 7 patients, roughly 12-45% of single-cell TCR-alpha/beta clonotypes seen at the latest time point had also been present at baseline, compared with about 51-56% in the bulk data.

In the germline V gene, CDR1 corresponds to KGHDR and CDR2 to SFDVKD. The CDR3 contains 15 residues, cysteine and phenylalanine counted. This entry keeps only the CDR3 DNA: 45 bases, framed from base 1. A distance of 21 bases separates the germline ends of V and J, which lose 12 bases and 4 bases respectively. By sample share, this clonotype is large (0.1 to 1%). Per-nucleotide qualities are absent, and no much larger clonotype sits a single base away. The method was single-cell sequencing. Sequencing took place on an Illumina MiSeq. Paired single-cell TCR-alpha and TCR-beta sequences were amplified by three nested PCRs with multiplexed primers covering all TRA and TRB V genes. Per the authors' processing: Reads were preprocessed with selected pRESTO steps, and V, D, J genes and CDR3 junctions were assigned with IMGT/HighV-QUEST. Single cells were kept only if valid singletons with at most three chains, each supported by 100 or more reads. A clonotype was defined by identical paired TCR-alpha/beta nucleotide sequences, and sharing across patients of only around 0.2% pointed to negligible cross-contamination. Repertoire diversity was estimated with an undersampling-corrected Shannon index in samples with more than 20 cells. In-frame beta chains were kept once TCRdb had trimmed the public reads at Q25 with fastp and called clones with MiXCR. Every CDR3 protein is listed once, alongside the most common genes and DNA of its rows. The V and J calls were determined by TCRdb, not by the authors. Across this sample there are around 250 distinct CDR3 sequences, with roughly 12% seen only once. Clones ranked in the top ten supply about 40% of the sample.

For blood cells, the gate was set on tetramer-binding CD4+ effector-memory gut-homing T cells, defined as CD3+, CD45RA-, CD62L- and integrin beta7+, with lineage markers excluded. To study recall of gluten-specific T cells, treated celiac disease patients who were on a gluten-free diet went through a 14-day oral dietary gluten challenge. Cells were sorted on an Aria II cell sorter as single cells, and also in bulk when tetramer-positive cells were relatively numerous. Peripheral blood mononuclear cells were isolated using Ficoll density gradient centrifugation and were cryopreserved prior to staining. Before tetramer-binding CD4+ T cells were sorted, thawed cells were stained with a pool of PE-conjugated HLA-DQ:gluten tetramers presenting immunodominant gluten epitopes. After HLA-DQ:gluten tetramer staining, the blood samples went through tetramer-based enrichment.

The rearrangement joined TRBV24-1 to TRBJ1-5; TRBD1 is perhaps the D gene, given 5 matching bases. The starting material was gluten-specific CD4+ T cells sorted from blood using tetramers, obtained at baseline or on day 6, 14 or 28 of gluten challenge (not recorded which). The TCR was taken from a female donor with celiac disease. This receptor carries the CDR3 CADKLYVEGNQPQHF. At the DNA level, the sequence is TGTGCCGACAAACTGTATGTTGAGGGGAATCAGCCCCAGCATTTT.